This T cell receptor (beta chain) was captured in a study of CD8 T cells in ankylosing spondylitis. Study findings and constraints: Ankylosing spondylitis blood appeared to be characterized by a TCR beta motif of roughly eight highly homologous variants. Significant enrichment of disease-linked clones was reportedly seen in matched ankylosing spondylitis synovial fluid.

The TCR beta libraries were generated through quantitative 5'-RACE incorporating molecular barcodes. TCRdb re-analysed the 5' RACE reads in MiXCR, keeping a single row per CDR3 protein. The sample includes approximately 550,000 distinct CDR3 sequences, roughly 13% seen only once; the top ten take nearly 7%. The CDR3 spans 14 residues. The ends were cut back, 5 bases at V and 6 bases at J, with 15 bases in the middle. CDR1 and CDR2 (germline): MNHNS, SASEGT. As to this clonotype: The antigen remains undetermined.

The material sequenced was blood, either unsorted or a sorted T cell fraction (not recorded which). V usage is TRBV6-1 and J usage is TRBJ2-3; D is perhaps TRBD1 (6 bases). This receptor was identified in a male donor with ankylosing spondylitis. This CDR3 reads CASSTGTKADTQYF. The CDR3 bases are TGTGCCAGCAGTACCGGGACAAAAGCGGATACGCAGTATTTT.